Each of the 27 T cell receptor beta chains below was sequenced from the same sample in a study of blood T cell repertoires in COVID-19. Using immunoSEQ multiplex PCR, the repertoire was profiled, and TCRdb retains in-frame clones only, with some absent. The data show about 74,000 clones, approximately 76% seen once. Sequencing was carried out using peripheral blood. The source is a man between 70 and 80 years old with active or convalescent COVID-19.

The chain employs TRBV6-5 and TRBJ1-4; D is unclear. The CDR3 extends over 14 amino acids. Trimming pared 2 bases from V and 5 bases from J, leaving 9 bases between. Germline values: CDR1 MNHEY, CDR2 SVGAGI. The CDR3 DNA reads as TGTGCCAGCAGTTACACCCCAGCGAATGAAAAACTGTTTTTT. It codes for CASSYTPANEKLFF.

The gene calls are TRBV15 and TRBJ2-1; 10 bases agree with TRBD1. Germline V CDR1 and CDR2: LNHNV, YYDKDF (reference sequence). V was clipped by 3 bases and J by 6 bases; unmatched bases: 8. The CDR3 spans 16 residues. CDR3 DNA sequence: TGTGCCACCAGCAGGGGTACCGGGACAGGGGTCAATGAGCAGTTCTTC. It encodes CATSRGTGTGVNEQFF.

The CDR3 bases are TGTGCCAGCAGCTTAAGTCAGGTTAACAATGAGCAGTTCTTC. Protein: CASSLSQVNNEQFF. J is TRBJ2-1 and V is TRBV7-3; D is uncertain. Germline CDR1 is SGHTA and CDR2 is FQGTGA. This CDR3 has 14 amino acids. The V end was cut by 1 base, the J end by 5 bases, with 9 bases between.

This chain links TRBV6-1 with TRBJ1-3; TRBD1 might be the D (6 bases). Trimming removed 2 bases from V and 4 bases from J, with 12 bases in between. CDR1 is MNHNS, CDR2 SASEGT, per germline. The CDR3 is 15 amino acids. The CDR3 reads CASSEFGGPGNTIYF. CDR3 nucleotides: TGTGCCAGCAGTGAATTTGGGGGCCCAGGAAACACCATATATTTT.

This chain uses TRBV6-5 with TRBJ1-1; 7 bases fit TRBD1. Germline V gene data show CDR1 as MNHEY and CDR2 as SVGAGI. J was trimmed by 1 base and V by 5 bases; bases with no gene match: 4. This CDR3 has 14 amino acids. The CDR3: CASSQTGQNTEAFF. The CDR3 DNA sequence: TGTGCCAGCAGTCAGACAGGGCAGAACACTGAAGCTTTCTTT.

The rearrangement joins TRBV28 to TRBJ2-7; TRBD2 aligns across 9 bases. The CDR3 loop spans 14 amino acids. Germline trimming cut 6 bases from V and 3 bases from J; bases unmatched to any gene: 6. The germline V gene encodes CDR1 MDHEN and CDR2 SYDVKM. CDR3 nucleotide sequence: TGTGCCAGCAGATTAGCGGGGGCCTTCTACGAGCAGTACTTC. Encoded protein: CASRLAGAFYEQYF.

The V gene is TRBV2, the J gene TRBJ2-3; 11 bases fit TRBD2. The CDR3 has 15 residues. The germline gives CDR1 SNHLY, CDR2 FYNNEI. Unmatched junction bases numbered 6, after V lost 8 bases and J lost 2 bases. CDR3 coding DNA: TGTGCCAGCGGTCCGGGACTAGCGGACACAGATACGCAGTATTTT. It codes for CASGPGLADTDTQYF.

This chain links TRBV24-1 with TRBJ1-3; possibly TRBD1 for D (5 bases). The CDR3 totals 20 residues. CDR1 is KGHDR and CDR2 is SFDVKD in the germline V gene. The germline V and J ends were trimmed by 4 bases and 0 bases, with 24 bases remaining between them. This chain's CDR3 is CATSDLGFGGGGYSGNTIYF. As DNA, the CDR3 is TGTGCCACCAGTGACCTCGGATTTGGGGGAGGAGGTTACTCTGGAAACACCATATATTTT.

The J gene is TRBJ2-7, the V gene TRBV30; D is ambiguous. Germline V lookup: CDR1 GTSNPN, CDR2 SVGIG (reference sequence). The CDR3 is 11 residues long. The V end was cut by 2 bases, the J end by 1 base, with 3 bases between. The CDR3 region has the DNA TGTGCCTGGAGTCCGTCCTACGAGCAGTACTTC. Protein: CAWSPSYEQYF.

CDR3 in amino acids: CASRGQTYEQYF. The CDR3 DNA reads as TGTGCCAGCAGGGGGCAGACCTACGAGCAGTACTTC. The chain has TRBV6-5 and TRBJ2-7; TRBD1 might be the D (5 bases). CDR1 and CDR2 from the germline V gene are MNHEY and SVGAGI. The germline V and J ends were trimmed by 6 bases and 2 bases, with 8 bases remaining between them. The CDR3 runs 12 residues.

Comments on this clone: At one end, the junction sequence differs from germline, possibly due to a read error. In DNA form, the CDR3 reads TGTGCTAGCAGCCTACAGGGTTCGGGGACCCAGTACTTC. The encoded protein is CASSLQGSGTQYF. The rearrangement uses TRBV7-7 and TRBJ2-5; possible D gene TRBD1, 6 bases. The CDR3 is 13 residues long. Germline V CDR1 and CDR2: SSHAT, FNYEAQ (reference sequence).

This rearrangement joins TRBV6-1 to TRBJ1-6; 8 nucleotides align to TRBD1. This CDR3 comprises 17 residues. Germline values: CDR1 MNHNS, CDR2 SASEGT. Trimming took 4 bases from V and 6 from J; bases not matched to a gene: 11. This CDR3 is CASSVGTGGFGNSPLHF. CDR3 in DNA: TGTGCCAGCAGTGTGGGAACAGGGGGGTTCGGTAATTCACCCCTCCACTTT.

This clone was found a few times. This rearrangement joins TRBV30 to TRBJ1-6, with D possibly TRBD1 on 6 matching bases. This CDR3 spans 15 amino acids. Trimming removed 0 bases at V and 10 bases at J, with 16 bases between. CDR1 and CDR2 (germline): GTSNPN, SVGIG (reference sequence). The CDR3 sequence: CAWSVLTGPKSPLHF. CDR3 sequence (DNA): TGTGCCTGGAGTGTATTAACAGGGCCCAAATCACCCCTCCACTTT.

J is TRBJ1-5 and V is TRBV12-3 or TRBV12-4; tentatively, D is TRBD1 (5 bases). The V gene lost 5 bases and the J gene lost 10 bases, with 15 bases spanning the gap. The CDR3 sequence is 13 residues long. The CDR3 DNA reads TGTGCCAGCAGTGACCGGGACTGGGGTCCCCAGCATTTT. It yields the protein CASSDRDWGPQHF.

The chain links TRBV6-5 to TRBJ2-7; possible D gene TRBD1, 6 bases. V lost 10 bases to trimming and J lost 9 bases, with 22 bases between them. Germline V gene sequence: CDR1 MNHEY, CDR2 SVGAGI. The CDR3 length is 13 residues. CDR3 DNA sequence: TGTGCCATATACAGGGAGAGCCATCAGCGGCAGTACTTC. It specifies CAIYRESHQRQYF.

Notes on this clone: The CDR3 does not end in the conserved phenylalanine or tryptophan, so this is likely a read error. The DNA is omitted, as the CDR3 cannot be located on it reliably, and the CDR3 follows TCRdb's listing. This chain joins TRBV21-1 and TRBJ1-1; the table gives TRBD1 as D, unverified against the DNA. TRBV21-1 counts as a pseudogene. The CDR3 adds up to 10 amino acids, both ends counted. The CDR3 region is CASSSTGAGD.

In this sample, this clone turned up a few times. The V gene is TRBV20-1, the J gene TRBJ2-1; TRBD1 agrees at 7 bases. Germline CDR1 is DFQATT and CDR2 is SNEGSKA (reference sequence). The V and J ends lost 4 bases and 4 bases, in that order; junction bases with no gene match: 4. This CDR3 spans 13 amino acids. CDR3 protein: CSAIEGAYNEQFF. DNA for the CDR3: TGCAGTGCTATTGAGGGGGCTTACAATGAGCAGTTCTTC.

This clone was seen a handful of times. The chain uses TRBV12-1 and TRBJ2-1; the D call TRBD2 from the table was never checked on the DNA. TRBV12-1 represents a pseudogene. The CDR3 loop spans 19 amino acids. The CDR3 protein is CASIPPRSGLQTSVAPGFF. The CDR3 DNA is TGTGCCAGCATCCCGCCGAGGTCGGGGTTACAGACTAGCGTAGCTCCGGGGTTCTTC.

This clone was seen only a few times. The chain couples TRBV3-1 (or the pseudogene TRBV3-2) to TRBJ1-2; 9 bases are shared with TRBD1. Germline V lookup: CDR1 LGHDT, CDR2 YNNKEL (reference sequence). The CDR3 covers 13 residues. Losses at the gene ends were 6 bases for V and 6 bases for J; bases not matched to a gene: 5. The CDR3 sequence is CASRGDRANGYTF. The DNA of the CDR3 is TGTGCCAGCAGGGGGGACAGGGCAAATGGCTACACCTTC.

The chain has TRBV5-1 and TRBJ1-6, with 9 bases matching TRBD1. The germline V gene encodes CDR1 SGHRS and CDR2 YFSETQ. V trimming: 5 bases; J trimming: 7 bases; junction bases outside the gene matches: 4. This CDR3 contains 14 residues. CDR3 in DNA: TGCGCCAGCAGACCCGGGACAGGGAATTCACCCCTCCACTTT. Amino acids: CASRPGTGNSPLHF.

The gene calls are TRBV6-2 or TRBV6-3 and TRBJ1-1; D gene uncertain. This CDR3 has 14 amino acids. Trimming took off 5 bases at V and 5 bases at J, with 15 bases between the two ends. Per germline, CDR1 MNHEY and CDR2 SVGEGT. CDR3: CASSPWIPGTEAFF. For the CDR3, the DNA is TGTGCCAGCAGTCCGTGGATCCCCGGGACTGAAGCTTTCTTT.

A few counts support this clone. This chain connects TRBV7-3 to TRBJ2-1; TRBD2 aligns across 12 bases. The J segment lost 6 bases and the V segment lost 5 bases, leaving 5 bases of the junction unmatched. Germline V gene lookup returns CDR1 SGHTA and CDR2 FQGTGA. The CDR3 has 15 residues. The CDR3 is CASSRSTSGGNEQFF. CDR3 in DNA: TGTGCCAGCAGCCGGTCGACTAGCGGGGGCAATGAGCAGTTCTTC.

The sample holds a few counts of this clone. The chain couples TRBV6-5 to TRBJ1-1, with a possible D match to TRBD1 (5 bases). The CDR3 consists of 14 residues. V was trimmed by 7 bases and J by 4 bases, leaving 16 bases between them. Germline lookup yields CDR1 MNHEY and CDR2 SVGAGI. The CDR3 sequence is CASKKTQGGTEAFF. The CDR3 nucleotides read TGTGCCAGCAAAAAGACGCAGGGAGGCACTGAAGCTTTCTTT.

This clone was detected only a few times. This chain links TRBV28 with TRBJ1-5; 10 bases are a match to TRBD1. Germline CDR1 reads MDHEN; CDR2 reads SYDVKM. Losses at the gene ends were 5 bases for V and 3 bases for J; bases not matched to a gene: 7. This CDR3 has 16 amino acids. The CDR3 loop is CASSLGTGAINQPQHF. Written as DNA, the CDR3 is TGTGCCAGCAGTCTCGGGACAGGGGCTATCAATCAGCCCCAGCATTTT.

The chain uses TRBV27 and TRBJ1-5; no firm D call. The germline CDR1 and CDR2 sequences are MNHEY and SMNVEV (reference sequence). V lost 5 bases and J 0 bases, leaving 20 bases between the germline ends. The CDR3 runs to 18 residues. CDR3 sequence: CASSLFFTAGFSNQPQHF. The CDR3 DNA sequence: TGTGCCAGCAGTCTATTCTTCACTGCGGGGTTTAGCAATCAGCCCCAGCATTTT.

This clone was detected a few times. This rearrangement joins TRBV28 to TRBJ2-5; D remains ambiguous. This CDR3 has 11 amino acids. CDR1 is MDHEN, CDR2 SYDVKM, per germline. Trimming left V 5 bases short and J 3 bases short, with 4 bases between. The CDR3 DNA sequence: TGTGCCAGCAGTCTAGAAGAGACCCAGTACTTC. Encoded protein: CASSLEETQYF.

The chain's CDR3 is CATGAGLGQPQHF. In DNA form, the CDR3 reads TGTGCCACCGGGGCCGGGTTAGGGCAGCCCCAGCATTTT. The V and J genes are TRBV24-1 and TRBJ1-5; tentatively, D is TRBD1 (5 bases). CDR3 length equals 13 residues. Germline lookup yields CDR1 KGHDR and CDR2 SFDVKD. Trimming took 9 bases from V and 7 from J, leaving 15 bases between them.